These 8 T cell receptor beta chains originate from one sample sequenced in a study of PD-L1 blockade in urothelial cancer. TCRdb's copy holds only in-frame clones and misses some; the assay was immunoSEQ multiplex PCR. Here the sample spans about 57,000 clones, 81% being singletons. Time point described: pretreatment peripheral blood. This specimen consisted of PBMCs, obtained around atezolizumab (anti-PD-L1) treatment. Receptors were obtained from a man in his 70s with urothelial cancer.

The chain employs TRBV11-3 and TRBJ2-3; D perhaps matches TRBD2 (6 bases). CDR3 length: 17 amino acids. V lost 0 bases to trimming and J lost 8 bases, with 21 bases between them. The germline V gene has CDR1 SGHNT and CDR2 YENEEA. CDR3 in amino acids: CASSLDLGTSRGATQYF. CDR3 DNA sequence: TGTGCCAGCAGCTTAGATCTAGGAACTAGCCGAGGAGCTACGCAGTATTTT.

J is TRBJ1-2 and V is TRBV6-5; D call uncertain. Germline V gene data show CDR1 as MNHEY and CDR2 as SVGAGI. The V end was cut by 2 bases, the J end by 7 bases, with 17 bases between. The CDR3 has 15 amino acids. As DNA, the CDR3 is TGTGCCAGCAGTTACAAAAATCCAGGTGTGGGTGGCTACACCTTC. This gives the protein CASSYKNPGVGGYTF.

The CDR3 loop is CASSPRVDSSGANVLTF. DNA of the CDR3: TGTGCCAGCTCACCGCGGGTGGACAGCTCTGGGGCCAACGTCCTGACTTTC. The rearrangement joins TRBV18 to TRBJ2-6; TRBD1 is a possible D gene (6 bases). V was cut by 3 bases and J by 0 bases, with 12 bases left in between. The CDR3 has 17 amino acids. Germline assignment: CDR1 KGHSH and CDR2 LQKENI.

Here the CDR3 reads CVSRRGHGANVLTF. CDR3 nucleotide sequence: TGTGTTTCAAGAAGGGGGCATGGGGCCAACGTCCTGACTTTC. The J gene is TRBJ2-6, the V gene TRBV5-6, with TRBD1 matching over 7 bases. This CDR3 is 14 amino acids long. Per the germline V gene, CDR1 is SGHDT and CDR2 is YYEEEE.

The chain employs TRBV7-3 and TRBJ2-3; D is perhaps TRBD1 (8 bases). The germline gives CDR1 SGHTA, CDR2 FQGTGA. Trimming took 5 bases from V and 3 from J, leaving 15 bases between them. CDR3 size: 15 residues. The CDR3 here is CASSPDRGGTDTQYF. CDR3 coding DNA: TGTGCCAGCAGCCCTGACAGGGGAGGGACAGATACGCAGTATTTT.

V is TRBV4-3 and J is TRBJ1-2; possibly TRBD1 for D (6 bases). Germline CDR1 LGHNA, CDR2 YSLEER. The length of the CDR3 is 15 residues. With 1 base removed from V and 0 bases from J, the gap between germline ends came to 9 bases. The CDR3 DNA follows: TGCGCCAGCAGCCAAGGGGGGGGCGCTAACTATGGCTACACCTTC. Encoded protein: CASSQGGGANYGYTF.

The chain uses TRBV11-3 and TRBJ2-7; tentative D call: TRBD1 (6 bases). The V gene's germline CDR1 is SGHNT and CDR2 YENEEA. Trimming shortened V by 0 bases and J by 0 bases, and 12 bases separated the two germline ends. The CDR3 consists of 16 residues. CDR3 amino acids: CASSLDMGARSYEQYF. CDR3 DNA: TGTGCCAGCAGCTTAGATATGGGGGCCCGCTCCTACGAGCAGTACTTC.

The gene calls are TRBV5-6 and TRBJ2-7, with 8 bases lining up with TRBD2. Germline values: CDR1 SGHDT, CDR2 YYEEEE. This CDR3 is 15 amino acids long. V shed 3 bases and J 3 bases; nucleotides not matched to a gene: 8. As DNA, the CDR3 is TGTGCCAGCAGCTCCAGGGGACTAGAAATCTACGAGCAGTACTTC. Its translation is CASSSRGLEIYEQYF.